This T cell receptor beta chain came from a study of long-term antiretroviral therapy in people with HIV. It was version v3.0 of the immunoSEQ assay that was run at survey level. Produced via immunoSEQ multiplex PCR; TCRdb's table is partial and in-frame only. The table records some 22,000 clones, roughly 80% of them present only once. Trimming cost V 4 bases and J 0 bases; bases outside gene matches: 4. This CDR3 has 17 amino acids. Germline V gene sequence: CDR1 SGHDN, CDR2 FVKESK. Overall study results and limits: Post-ART samples showed increased diversity that remained below transplant donor control levels. No data on ART adherence, viral resistance or therapy changes.

Concerning this clone: The antigen remains undetermined.

Every donor contributed at least one pre-ART and at least two post-ART PBMC samples. Before DNA extraction, about 1-11 million cryopreserved PBMC were held in the samples. This receptor was taken from a man between 40 and 49 years old with HIV. Sequencing used unsorted PBMCs, obtained 1.6 years after starting antiretroviral therapy. The chain combines TRBV14 with TRBJ2-1; 12 bases map to TRBD2. The CDR3 bases are TGTGCCAGCAGCCCCCTAGCGGGGGGGAGCTCCTACAATGAGCAGTTCTTC. Its translation is CASSPLAGGSSYNEQFF.